One sample yielded the 25 T cell receptor beta chains listed below, sequenced in a study of blood T cell repertoires in COVID-19. Produced via immunoSEQ multiplex PCR; TCRdb's table is partial and in-frame only. The data contain more than 130,000 clones, approximately 80% of them singletons. Specimen: peripheral blood. The receptors originated from a human donor in a cohort sampled during active COVID-19.

The chain combines TRBV20-1 with TRBJ2-7; perhaps TRBD1 as D (5 bases). Germline V CDR1 and CDR2: DFQATT, SNEGSKA (reference sequence). The V end was cut by 3 bases, the J end by 3 bases, with 18 bases between. The CDR3 extends over 15 amino acids. CDR3 coding DNA: TGCAGTGCTAGTTCTATGACTGGGGCCAGCTACGAGCAGTACTTC. It translates to CSASSMTGASYEQYF.

This clone was seen only once. The CDR3 DNA is TGCGCCAGCAGCTTAACGAGTAGCGGGGGCTCCTACGAGCAGTACTTC. Residues: CASSLTSSGGSYEQYF. The chain joins TRBV5-1 to TRBJ2-7; 9 nucleotides line up with TRBD2. The V segment lost 2 bases and the J segment 0 bases; nucleotides outside the gene matches: 6. There are 16 residues in the CDR3. Germline loops: CDR1 SGHRS, CDR2 YFSETQ.

V and J are TRBV5-5 and TRBJ2-1, with a possible D match to TRBD1 (5 bases). The CDR3 totals 17 residues. Germline V gives CDR1 SGHKS, CDR2 YYEKEE (reference sequence). The V end was cut by 3 bases, the J end by 4 bases, with 20 bases between. CDR3 protein: CASSSLDSVKQYNEQFF. The DNA of the CDR3 is TGTGCCAGCAGCTCCTTAGACAGTGTTAAACAGTACAATGAGCAGTTCTTC.

The genes are TRBV4-1 and TRBJ2-7, with D possibly matching TRBD2 (6 bases). The CDR3 length is 15 residues. CDR1 MGHRA and CDR2 YSYEKL come from the germline V gene. Deletions cut 6 bases from V and 0 bases from J, with 15 bases between. CDR3 amino acids: CASRSTGTDSYEQYF. The CDR3 region has the DNA TGCGCCAGCAGATCGACTGGGACTGACTCCTACGAGCAGTACTTC.

V usage is TRBV14 and J usage is TRBJ1-1, with D uncertain. V was cut by 0 bases and J by 1 base, with 9 bases left in between. Germline V lookup: CDR1 SGHDN, CDR2 FVKESK. The CDR3 runs 15 residues. CDR3 DNA sequence: TGTGCCAGCAGCCAAGATTGGGCCGGGAACACTGAAGCTTTCTTT. Amino acid sequence: CASSQDWAGNTEAFF.

This clone appeared a few times. The chain couples TRBV2 to TRBJ1-5; 8 nucleotides agree with TRBD1. Germline CDR1 and CDR2: SNHLY and FYNNEI. The CDR3 loop spans 15 amino acids. V trimming: 6 bases; J trimming: 1 base; junction bases outside the gene matches: 5. The CDR3 region has the DNA TGTGCCAGCAGGCCCACAGGGGGAAGCAATCAGCCCCAGCATTTT. It yields the protein CASRPTGGSNQPQHF.

The chain has TRBV6-6 and TRBJ2-7; tentatively, D is TRBD1 (6 bases). V lost 8 bases and J 2 bases, leaving 10 bases between the germline ends. This CDR3 comprises 12 residues. CDR1 is MNHNY and CDR2 is SVGAGI in the germline V gene (reference sequence). Written as DNA, the CDR3 is TGTGCCAGCTCAGAGGGGGCCTACGAGCAGTACTTC. It is translated as CASSEGAYEQYF.

The rearrangement links TRBV10-3 to TRBJ2-1, with a possible D match to TRBD2 (7 bases). CDR1 is ENHRY, CDR2 SYGVKD, per germline. Trimming removed 4 bases from V and 4 bases from J, with 17 bases in between. The CDR3 has 16 amino acids. As DNA, the CDR3 is TGTGCCATCAGTGCAAATTGGGGGGGCCTATACAATGAGCAGTTCTTC. It is translated as CAISANWGGLYNEQFF.

The J gene is TRBJ2-1, the V gene TRBV2; 10 bases agree with TRBD2. The CDR3 sequence is 15 residues long. Germline CDR1 SNHLY, CDR2 FYNNEI. Trimming at V came to 1 base and at J to 4 bases, leaving 1 base not matched to a gene. CDR3 sequence: CASSEVSGGYNEQFF. CDR3 bases: TGTGCCAGCAGTGAAGTTAGCGGGGGGTACAATGAGCAGTTCTTC.

The gene calls are TRBV19 and TRBJ2-3; TRBD2 might be the D (6 bases). Trimming pared 4 bases from V and 4 bases from J, leaving 18 bases between. Germline CDR1 and CDR2: LNHDA and SQIVND (reference sequence). The CDR3 is 16 residues long. The CDR3, as DNA: TGTGCCAGTAGTAGCGGGGCACTTCTTCGGGCAGATACGCAGTATTTT. This gives the protein CASSSGALLRADTQYF.

The chain is built from TRBV5-1 and TRBJ2-2, with TRBD2 as a possible D gene (5 bases). The CDR3 runs to 15 residues. V lost 4 bases, J lost 7 bases, and 17 bases lay in between. Germline CDR1 and CDR2: SGHRS and YFSETQ. The CDR3 DNA follows: TGCGCCAGCAGCATCCTCGACTCTACTAGCGGGGAGCTGTTTTTT. It codes for CASSILDSTSGELFF.

The chain has TRBV30 and TRBJ2-7; no clear D. The CDR3 runs to 11 residues. Germline CDR1 reads GTSNPN; CDR2 reads SVGIG (reference sequence). Trimming cost V 2 bases and J 4 bases, with 6 bases left between them. The CDR3 sequence: CAWSNQYEQYF. CDR3 sequence (DNA): TGTGCCTGGAGTAATCAGTACGAGCAGTACTTC.

V usage is TRBV4-3 and J usage is TRBJ2-3; weak D call: TRBD2 (7 bases). CDR1 is LGHNA and CDR2 is YSLEER in the germline V gene. The CDR3 has 18 amino acids. Between the trimmed V and J ends, which lost 2 bases and 2 bases, there was a span of 20 bases. CDR3 nucleotide sequence: TGCGCCAGCAGCCAACAGAGGGGGGGCCCAAGCAACACAGATACGCAGTATTTT. This codes for CASSQQRGGPSNTDTQYF.

The genes are TRBV18 and TRBJ2-7; perhaps TRBD1 as D (6 bases). This CDR3 region has 15 residues. From germline, CDR1 is KGHSH and CDR2 LQKENI. The V end lost 3 bases, the J end lost 6 bases, and 18 bases lay between the germline ends. The CDR3 region is CASSPVGQGQSEQYF. CDR3 bases: TGTGCCAGCTCACCGGTTGGGCAGGGGCAGAGCGAGCAGTACTTC.

The genes are TRBV6-6 and TRBJ2-5, with 8 bases identical to TRBD2. The V gene end was trimmed by 6 bases and the J gene end by 5 bases; junction bases not matched to a gene: 11. Germline-derived CDR1 and CDR2 are MNHNY and SVGAGI (reference sequence). The CDR3 has 15 amino acids. CDR3 protein: CASSHLRGGLETQYF. CDR3 nucleotide sequence: TGTGCCAGCAGCCATTTACGGGGGGGCCTTGAGACCCAGTACTTC.

This chain uses TRBV6-5 with TRBJ2-2, with D possibly TRBD2 on 5 matching bases. The CDR3 is 14 residues long. V lost 7 bases to trimming and J lost 6 bases, with 15 bases between them. Per the germline V gene, CDR1 is MNHEY and CDR2 is SVGAGI. The CDR3 is CASTRTLGSGELFF. The CDR3 nucleotides read TGTGCCAGCACTAGGACTCTGGGTTCCGGGGAGCTGTTTTTT.

J is TRBJ2-3 and V is TRBV4-3; D is perhaps TRBD1 (5 bases). The CDR3 consists of 16 residues. Germline lookup yields CDR1 LGHNA and CDR2 YSLEER. V was trimmed by 0 bases and J by 2 bases, leaving 12 bases between them. The CDR3 spells CASSQDRQGPTDTQYF. The CDR3 coding sequence is TGCGCCAGCAGCCAAGATCGGCAGGGCCCCACAGATACGCAGTATTTT.

The V call is TRBV6-5, the J call TRBJ1-1, with 9 bases aligning to TRBD1. The length of the CDR3 is 14 residues. Germline values: CDR1 MNHEY, CDR2 SVGAGI. V shed 6 bases, J shed 7 bases, and the junction held 9 bases outside the gene matches. The CDR3 loop reads CASRRGQGLSEAFF. DNA for the CDR3: TGTGCCAGCAGGCGCGGACAGGGGCTAAGTGAAGCTTTCTTT.

This clone turned up a few times. The J gene is TRBJ1-4, the V gene TRBV11-2, with unresolved D. The CDR3 runs to 14 residues. The V end was cut by 1 base, the J end by 8 bases, with 11 bases between. Germline V gene data show CDR1 as SGHAT and CDR2 as FQNNGV. The CDR3 sequence: CASSLGRFGEKLFF. The CDR3 DNA is TGTGCCAGCAGCTTAGGGAGATTCGGAGAAAAACTGTTTTTT.

This chain links TRBV2 with TRBJ2-1; 8 bases map to TRBD2. The CDR3 loop spans 16 amino acids. Germline V gives CDR1 SNHLY, CDR2 FYNNEI. The V segment lost 1 base and the J segment 4 bases; nucleotides outside the gene matches: 6. As DNA, the CDR3 is TGTGCCAGCAGTGAAGAAGCGGGGGCGTTATACAATGAGCAGTTCTTC. It specifies CASSEEAGALYNEQFF.

This clone has a handful of counts. The genes are TRBV7-9 and TRBJ2-3; weak D call: TRBD1 (6 bases). With 7 bases removed from V and 2 bases from J, the gap between germline ends came to 13 bases. The CDR3 consists of 14 residues. From germline, CDR1 is SEHNR and CDR2 FQNEAQ (reference sequence). CDR3 in amino acids: CASKGVGDTDTQYF. CDR3 DNA sequence: TGTGCCAGCAAGGGGGTTGGGGACACAGATACGCAGTATTTT.

The gene calls are TRBV7-8 and TRBJ2-5; 10 nucleotides agree with TRBD2. This CDR3 has 16 amino acids. Per germline, CDR1 SGHVS and CDR2 FQNEAQ. Trimming cost V 1 base and J 10 bases; bases outside gene matches: 12. The CDR3 sequence: CASSLDSSAGGRVQYF. CDR3 DNA sequence: TGTGCCAGCAGCTTAGACTCGTCAGCGGGGGGGCGAGTCCAGTACTTC.

The genes are TRBV4-3 and TRBJ2-3, with 11 bases matching TRBD1. J was trimmed by 2 bases and V by 4 bases; bases with no gene match: 2. There are 15 residues in the CDR3. CDR1 LGHNA and CDR2 YSLEER come from the germline V gene. CDR3 DNA sequence: TGCGCCAGCAGCCTAGGACAGGGGGCCACAGATACGCAGTATTTT. Amino acids: CASSLGQGATDTQYF.

V usage is TRBV7-2 and J usage is TRBJ2-7, with D uncertain. Trimming pared 1 base from V and 4 bases from J, leaving 8 bases between. The germline V gene has CDR1 SGHTA and CDR2 FQGNSA. This CDR3 spans 13 amino acids. DNA of the CDR3: TGTGCCAGCAGCTTAGTATCCCAGTACGAGCAGTACTTC. It translates to CASSLVSQYEQYF.

This chain joins TRBV5-1 and TRBJ2-3, with 9 bases fitting TRBD2. The CDR3 has 18 amino acids. The V gene end was trimmed by 0 bases and the J gene end by 7 bases; junction bases not matched to a gene: 15. Germline CDR1 SGHRS, CDR2 YFSETQ. The CDR3 loop is CASSLGHPAGGPSNTQYF. CDR3 nucleotides: TGCGCCAGCAGCTTGGGGCACCCGGCGGGGGGGCCTTCGAATACGCAGTATTTT. Supplemented by reference TRBV5-1 and TRBJ2-3, the full variable domain reads KAGVTQTPRYLIKTRGQQVTLSCSPISGHRSVSWYQQTPGQGLQFLFEYFSETQRNKGNFPGRFSGRQFSNSRSEMNVSTLELGDSALYLCASSLGHPAGGPSNTQYFGPGTRLTVL.